A selection of T cell receptor beta chains follows, all from one sample in a study of Graves' ophthalmopathy and Graves' hyperthyroidism. TCRdb re-derived calls from the multiplex PCR reads in MiXCR, one entry per CDR3 protein. In the table there are about 620,000 distinct CDR3 sequences, about 24% of which are singletons. Sequenced material: peripheral blood. The receptors derive from a woman between 18 and 29 years old with stable Graves' hyperthyroidism. Some clones in this sample may be carry-over from other donors' samples. Each CDR3 is given with its conserved first and last residue. Fields, in order: J gene, D gene, clone size, V gene, CDR3 protein, CDR3 DNA. D genes are given only for firm matches. Not all rows give a size; the values are once, few, many and, for expanded clones, a class.

j_call: TRBJ2-5; d_call: TRBD2; clone_size: NA; v_call: TRBV20-1; cdr3_aa: CSARALLEREQGETQYF; cdr3_nt: TGCAGTGCTAGAGCGCTCCTCGAGCGGGAGCAGGGTGAGACCCAGTACTTC
j_call: TRBJ2-7; d_call: NA; clone_size: many; v_call: TRBV2; cdr3_aa: CASSWTPTPHSYEQYF; cdr3_nt: TGTGCCAGCTCCTGGACCCCTACACCGCACTCCTACGAGCAGTACTTC
j_call: TRBJ2-2; d_call: NA; clone_size: NA; v_call: TRBV19; cdr3_aa: CASRQAMKGTGELFF; cdr3_nt: TGTGCCAGTAGACAGGCGATGAAAGGCACCGGGGAGCTGTTTTTT
j_call: TRBJ2-7; d_call: NA; clone_size: few; v_call: TRBV2; cdr3_aa: CASSSHGTSFYEQYF; cdr3_nt: TGTGCCAGCAGTTCACACGGGACATCTTTCTACGAGCAGTACTTC
j_call: TRBJ1-1; d_call: NA; clone_size: many; v_call: TRBV24-1; cdr3_aa: CATRGPTGTEAFF; cdr3_nt: TGTGCCACCAGGGGACCGACGGGCACTGAAGCTTTCTTT
j_call: TRBJ2-5; d_call: NA; clone_size: many; v_call: TRBV24-1; cdr3_aa: CATSDWAGLQETQYF; cdr3_nt: TGTGCCACCAGTGATTGGGCTGGTTTACAAGAGACCCAGTACTTC
j_call: TRBJ1-1; d_call: NA; clone_size: NA; v_call: TRBV28; cdr3_aa: CASSFRGSAFF; cdr3_nt: TGTGCCAGCAGTTTTCGGGGTTCGGCTTTCTTT
j_call: TRBJ1-5; d_call: NA; clone_size: many; v_call: TRBV11-2; cdr3_aa: CASSLRPSNQPQHF; cdr3_nt: TGTGCCAGCAGCTTAAGACCAAGCAATCAGCCCCAGCATTTT
j_call: TRBJ1-5; d_call: NA; clone_size: many; v_call: TRBV6-1; cdr3_aa: CASSGDRTQHF; cdr3_nt: TGTGCCAGCAGTGGGGATCGGACCCAGCATTTT
j_call: TRBJ1-1; d_call: NA; clone_size: NA; v_call: TRBV30; cdr3_aa: CAWSVRYRDSGPSAFF; cdr3_nt: TGTGCCTGGAGTGTAAGGTACCGAGACAGTGGACCTTCGGCTTTCTTT
j_call: TRBJ2-2; d_call: NA; clone_size: many; v_call: TRBV6-5; cdr3_aa: CASSYVGANTGELFF; cdr3_nt: TGTGCCAGCAGTTACGTGGGAGCGAACACCGGGGAGCTGTTTTTT
j_call: TRBJ2-4; d_call: NA; clone_size: NA; v_call: TRBV11-3; cdr3_aa: CASSFGGVKNIKYF; cdr3_nt: TGTGCCAGCAGCTTCGGTGGTGTCAAAAACATTAAGTACTTC
j_call: TRBJ2-5; d_call: TRBD1; clone_size: many; v_call: TRBV20-1; cdr3_aa: CSASRGQLETQYF; cdr3_nt: TGCAGTGCTAGTCGGGGACAGCTTGAGACCCAGTACTTC